This entry lists 26 T cell receptor beta chains sequenced from one sample in a study of CD8+CD57+ T cells in acquired aplastic anemia. TCR beta VDJ and CDR3 profiles were obtained from a genomic DNA template. TCRdb re-analysed the reads in MiXCR, keeping a single row per CDR3 protein. The sample consists of some 42,000 distinct CDR3 sequences, 68% of them appearing once. What was sequenced was sorted CD4+, CD8+, or CD8+CD57+ T cells (not recorded which) from PBMCs. Receptor source: a human donor in good health, serving as a control.

J is TRBJ2-5 and V is TRBV20-1; no clear D gene. This CDR3 is 16 amino acids long. Trimming removed 3 bases at V and 0 bases at J, with 17 bases between. Germline V gives CDR1 DFQATT, CDR2 SNEGSKA (reference sequence). The CDR3 reads CSARSDFGDDQETQYF. As DNA, the CDR3 is TGCAGTGCTAGGTCCGACTTTGGTGACGACCAAGAGACCCAGTACTTC.

The chain uses TRBV19 and TRBJ2-7, with 8 bases lining up with TRBD1. The CDR3 spans 14 residues. Trimming cost V 2 bases and J 3 bases; bases outside gene matches: 3. Per germline, CDR1 LNHDA and CDR2 SQIVND (reference sequence). The CDR3 DNA is TGTGCCAGTAGTATAACGGACAGGGACTACGAGCAGTACTTC. This sequence encodes CASSITDRDYEQYF.

This clonotype was picked up a small number of times. The chain combines TRBV2 with TRBJ2-5; either TRBD1 or TRBD2 may supply D (6 bases each). The CDR3 is 15 residues long. Trimming shortened V by 4 bases and J by 3 bases, and 15 bases separated the two germline ends. Germline V gives CDR1 SNHLY, CDR2 FYNNEI. This CDR3 reads CASSVAGHKEETQYF. The DNA of the CDR3 is TGTGCCAGCAGTGTCGCGGGACACAAAGAAGAGACCCAGTACTTC.

This clonotype was recorded only once. The junction departs from germline at one end; a sequencing error may be responsible. The rearrangement uses TRBV7-7 and TRBJ2-2, with no clear D. The CDR3 consists of 13 residues. Germline V gene data show CDR1 as SSHAT and CDR2 as FNYEAQ (reference sequence). The CDR3 sequence: CASSPLSTGELFF. The CDR3 region has the DNA TGTGCTAGCAGCCCCCTATCGACCGGGGAGCTGTTTTTT.

The V and J genes are TRBV19 and TRBJ2-7; TRBD2 agrees at 10 bases. J was trimmed by 3 bases and V by 4 bases; bases with no gene match: 3. The germline gives CDR1 LNHDA, CDR2 SQIVND (reference sequence). The CDR3 is 14 residues long. The DNA of the CDR3 is TGTGCCAGTAGTAAGGGACTAGCGATCTACGAGCAGTACTTC. Amino acids: CASSKGLAIYEQYF.

The CDR3: CSASEQSYEQYF. CDR3 in DNA: TGCAGTGCTAGTGAACAGAGCTACGAGCAGTACTTC. This chain links TRBV20-1 with TRBJ2-7; D ambiguous. Germline V gene lookup returns CDR1 DFQATT and CDR2 SNEGSKA (reference sequence). This CDR3 is built from 12 residues. V gave up 3 bases and J gave up 3 bases, with 9 bases separating them.

This chain uses TRBV5-4 with TRBJ2-7, with TRBD1 identical over 7 bases. The germline V gene has CDR1 SGHNT and CDR2 YYREEE (reference sequence). The CDR3 spans 13 residues. V lost 5 bases to trimming and J lost 3 bases; unmatched junction nucleotides: 5. CDR3 region: CASSSRQGYEQYF. The CDR3 DNA is TGTGCCAGCAGTTCTCGACAGGGCTACGAGCAGTACTTC.

The chain couples TRBV7-8 to TRBJ2-3; either TRBD1 or TRBD2 may supply D (5 bases each). Germline-derived CDR1 and CDR2 are SGHVS and FQNEAQ. This CDR3 has 14 residues. V lost 5 bases, J lost 0 bases, and 9 bases lay in between. CDR3 coding DNA: TGTGCCAGCAGCACCGGGGCTAGCACAGATACGCAGTATTTT. Encoded protein: CASSTGASTDTQYF.

The chain is built from TRBV19 and TRBJ1-2; 7 nucleotides line up with TRBD1. V lost 9 bases, J lost 2 bases, and 9 bases stayed unmatched. This CDR3 contains 14 residues. CDR1 is LNHDA, CDR2 SQIVND, per germline (reference sequence). The CDR3 is CASSRDSLNYGYTF. The CDR3 coding sequence is TGTGCCAGCAGCCGGGACAGCCTAAACTATGGCTACACCTTC.

There are many counts of this clonotype. The genes are TRBV6-2 or TRBV6-3 and TRBJ2-2; 7 bases agree with TRBD1. The CDR3 covers 18 residues. The V and J ends lost 3 bases and 1 base, in that order; junction bases with no gene match: 11. CDR1 is MNHEY and CDR2 is SVGEGT in the germline V gene. Here the CDR3 reads CASSYFSAWTGNTGELFF. The CDR3 DNA sequence: TGTGCCAGCAGTTATTTCTCCGCCTGGACAGGGAACACCGGGGAGCTGTTTTTT.

The genes are TRBV20-1 and TRBJ2-1, with D possibly matching TRBD2 (5 bases). V lost 4 bases and J lost 2, with 18 bases in between. Per germline, CDR1 DFQATT and CDR2 SNEGSKA (reference sequence). This CDR3 region has 16 residues. CDR3 bases: TGCAGTGCTATGACCACCGGGATTACAACCTACAATGAGCAGTTCTTC. Residues: CSAMTTGITTYNEQFF.

As to this clonotype: Here the CDR3 omits its conserved ending phenylalanine or tryptophan, so a read error is the likely source. The chain links TRBV2 to TRBJ1-3; D gene uncertain. The CDR3 contains 12 residues. Trimming stripped 2 bases from V and 7 bases from J, with 6 bases between. Germline V gene data show CDR1 as SNHLY and CDR2 as FYNNEI. Here the CDR3 DNA reads TGTGCCAGCAGTGAAAAGGAGAACACCATATATTCT. Its protein is CASSEKENTIYS.

The V gene is TRBV19, the J gene TRBJ2-5; 10 bases are a match to TRBD2. CDR1 and CDR2 (germline): LNHDA, SQIVND (reference sequence). The V and J ends lost 6 bases and 1 base, in that order; junction bases with no gene match: 11. The CDR3 runs to 17 residues. In DNA form, the CDR3 reads TGTGCCAGTAGCCCCTCAACTAGCGGGGAAACCCAAGAGACCCAGTACTTC. Protein sequence: CASSPSTSGETQETQYF.

The chain is built from TRBV7-3 and TRBJ1-1, with D possibly matching TRBD1 (5 bases). The length of the CDR3 is 13 residues. Germline-derived CDR1 and CDR2 are SGHTA and FQGTGA. V lost 3 bases to trimming and J lost 0 bases, with 5 bases between them. DNA for the CDR3: TGTGCCAGCAGCTTGGACATGAACACTGAAGCTTTCTTT. Residues: CASSLDMNTEAFF. Together with reference TRBV7-3 and TRBJ1-1, the CDR3 gives the full variable domain: GAGVSQTPSNKVTEKGKYVELRCDPISGHTALYWYRQSLGQGPEFLIYFQGTGAADDSGLPNDRFFAVRPEGSVSTLKIQRTERGDSAVYLCASSLDMNTEAFFGQGTRLTVV.

The sample holds one count of this clonotype. The rearrangement links TRBV20-1 to TRBJ2-1; no clear D gene. This CDR3 contains 14 residues. CDR1 and CDR2 (germline): DFQATT, SNEGSKA (reference sequence). The V end lost 4 bases, the J end lost 7 bases, and 17 bases lay between the germline ends. CDR3 bases: TGCAGTGCTACCCGCCTAGGGCCTAAGAATGAGCAGTTCTTC. This encodes CSATRLGPKNEQFF.

This chain connects TRBV7-2 to TRBJ2-5; D perhaps matches TRBD1 (6 bases). Trimming took 5 bases from V and 5 from J, leaving 21 bases between them. Germline loops: CDR1 SGHTA, CDR2 FQGNSA. This CDR3 has 16 amino acids. CDR3 DNA: TGTGCCAGCAGCCGCCGCTCGGTGGGGGCGGAGGAGACCCAGTACTTC. Protein product: CASSRRSVGAEETQYF.

This chain joins TRBV5-4 and TRBJ1-6; 7 bases are a match to TRBD1. The germline V gene encodes CDR1 SGHNT and CDR2 YYREEE (reference sequence). The CDR3 contains 15 residues. J was trimmed by 5 bases and V by 4 bases; bases with no gene match: 6. CDR3 protein: CASSLGQSNNSPLHF. The CDR3 nucleotides read TGTGCCAGCAGCCTGGGACAGAGTAATAATTCACCCCTCCACTTT.

This chain joins TRBV19 and TRBJ1-1; D remains unclear. Trimming removed 9 bases at V and 0 bases at J, with 11 bases between. This CDR3 region has 13 residues. CDR1 is LNHDA and CDR2 is SQIVND in the germline V gene (reference sequence). CDR3 coding DNA: TGTGCCAGCAGCTTCGAGGTGAACACTGAAGCTTTCTTT. This codes for CASSFEVNTEAFF.

This chain connects TRBV2 to TRBJ2-7; 7 bases align to TRBD1. Trimming cost V 0 bases and J 6 bases; bases outside gene matches: 8. Germline V gene sequence: CDR1 SNHLY, CDR2 FYNNEI. This CDR3 contains 15 residues. The CDR3 is CASSEARDRVTEQYF. The CDR3 coding sequence is TGTGCCAGCAGTGAAGCGCGAGACAGGGTTACCGAGCAGTACTTC.

The chain links TRBV7-3 to TRBJ1-6, with D possibly being TRBD1 (5 bases). V was pared by 3 bases and J by 7 bases, with 7 bases between. Germline V gene sequence: CDR1 SGHTA, CDR2 FQGTGA. CDR3 size: 13 residues. CDR3: CASSFPGNSPLHF. DNA for the CDR3: TGTGCCAGCAGCTTCCCAGGGAATTCACCCCTCCACTTT.

This clonotype was counted many times. This chain uses TRBV5-1 with TRBJ2-5; 8 nucleotides match TRBD2. Germline assignment: CDR1 SGHRS and CDR2 YFSETQ. With 4 bases clipped from V and 1 base from J, the junction kept 9 bases outside the gene matches. This CDR3 has 16 amino acids. As DNA, the CDR3 is TGCGCCAGCAGCCTGGAGCCCGGGGGGGGCCAAGAGACCCAGTACTTC. Translation gives CASSLEPGGGQETQYF.

The rearrangement links TRBV10-3 to TRBJ1-2; D unclear. CDR3 length: 13 residues. The germline gives CDR1 ENHRY, CDR2 SYGVKD. V dropped 3 bases and J dropped 2 bases, with 7 bases sitting between them. In DNA, the CDR3 is TGTGCCATCAGTGAAGGTCAGAACTATGGCTACACCTTC. This encodes CAISEGQNYGYTF.

V and J are TRBV29-1 and TRBJ1-2; tentative D call: TRBD1 (5 bases). Trimming took off 2 bases at V and 4 bases at J, with 14 bases between the two ends. Germline V lookup: CDR1 SQVTM, CDR2 ANQGSEA. The CDR3 is made up of 14 amino acids. CDR3 sequence: CSVERQGRIYGYTF. The CDR3 DNA reads TGCAGCGTTGAACGGCAGGGACGGATCTATGGCTACACCTTC.

The chain recombines TRBV19 with TRBJ1-5; weak D call: TRBD1 (6 bases). This CDR3 has 14 residues. Germline CDR1 and CDR2: LNHDA and SQIVND (reference sequence). V lost 5 bases and J lost 5, with 13 bases in between. The CDR3 DNA is TGTGCCAGTAGTCCAACAGGGTTTGATCAGCCCCAGCATTTT. The encoded protein is CASSPTGFDQPQHF.

This clonotype came up a few times. V is TRBV19 and J is TRBJ2-7; D may be TRBD1 or TRBD2 (5 bases each). The CDR3 totals 12 residues. Germline CDR1 reads LNHDA; CDR2 reads SQIVND (reference sequence). V dropped 6 bases and J dropped 3 bases, with 9 bases sitting between them. The CDR3 spells CASSRDGYEQYF. Here the CDR3 DNA reads TGTGCCAGTAGCAGGGACGGCTACGAGCAGTACTTC. Looking up the rest from reference TRBV19 and TRBJ2-7 gives the full variable domain: DGGITQSPKYLFRKEGQNVTLSCEQNLNHDAMYWYRQDPGQGLRLIYYSQIVNDFQKGDIAEGYSVSREKKESFPLTVTSAQKNPTAFYLCASSRDGYEQYFGPGTRLTVT.

The chain links TRBV10-2 to TRBJ1-2; D may be TRBD1 (6 bases). The CDR3 covers 16 residues. V was cut by 0 bases and J by 4 bases, with 15 bases left in between. From germline, CDR1 is WSHSY and CDR2 SAAADI. DNA of the CDR3: TGCGCCAGCAGTGAGTCGAGGTTGGGGGCTGTCTATGGCTACACCTTC. Translating it yields CASSESRLGAVYGYTF.